These T cell receptor beta chains were read from a single sample in a study of human thymus T cells. Some clones are missing from TCRdb's copy, which holds only in-frame ones; the method was immunoSEQ multiplex PCR. The sample shows 45,000 to 50,000 clones, 85% to 95% of them seen only once. The sample comprised blood. These receptors were collected from a girl under three years old with a congenital heart defect but otherwise immunologically healthy. Each CDR3 is given with its conserved first and last residue. A D gene is named only where the DNA matches it firmly.

CDR3nt: TGTGCCAGCAGGGAGACAGGGCGGTTCCGCGGCTACACCTTC
CDR3aa: CASRETGRFRGYTF
d_gene: TRBD1
v_gene: TRBV6-5
j_gene: TRBJ1-2

CDR3nt: TGTGCCAGAAGCTTAGCGGGAGGCCTAACTGTGATGATCTACGAGCAGTACTTC
CDR3aa: CARSLAGGLTVMIYEQYF
d_gene: TRBD2
v_gene: TRBV5-3
j_gene: TRBJ2-7

CDR3nt: TGTGCCAGCAGCCGGGACTGTTTCCACTACAATGAGCAGTTCTTC
CDR3aa: CASSRDCFHYNEQFF
d_gene: .
v_gene: TRBV28
j_gene: TRBJ2-1

CDR3nt: TGTGCCAGCAGCCAAGACCCGGGCACCGGGGAGCTGTTTTTT
CDR3aa: CASSQDPGTGELFF
d_gene: .
v_gene: TRBV4-2
j_gene: TRBJ2-2

CDR3nt: TGCGCCAGCAGCTTGGGGCTAGCGGGAGGCACAGATACGCAGTATTTT
CDR3aa: CASSLGLAGGTDTQYF
d_gene: TRBD2
v_gene: TRBV5-1
j_gene: TRBJ2-3

CDR3nt: TGTGCCAGCAGCTTAAGACTAGCGGGCTCAATGTCGGATACGCAGTATTTT
CDR3aa: CASSLRLAGSMSDTQYF
d_gene: TRBD2
v_gene: TRBV7-9
j_gene: TRBJ2-3

CDR3nt: TGTGCCAGAAGCTTGGGACAGGGGACCGGGGAGCTGTTTTTT
CDR3aa: CARSLGQGTGELFF
d_gene: TRBD1
v_gene: TRBV5-3
j_gene: TRBJ2-2

CDR3nt: TGTGCCAGTAGTATAGCGGAAGGAGGACAGGGACTAAGATCTGGTTCGGGAAACACTGAAGCTTTCTTT
CDR3aa: CASSIAEGGQGLRSGSGNTEAFF
d_gene: TRBD1
v_gene: TRBV19
j_gene: TRBJ1-1

CDR3nt: TGTGCCAGCAGTGACCAGGGAAACACCATATATTTT
CDR3aa: CASSDQGNTIYF
d_gene: .
v_gene: TRBV25-1
j_gene: TRBJ1-3

CDR3nt: TGCGCCAGCAGCTTAACCGGGACAGTCACAGATACGCAGTATTTT
CDR3aa: CASSLTGTVTDTQYF
d_gene: TRBD1
v_gene: TRBV5-1
j_gene: TRBJ2-3

CDR3nt: TGTGCCAGTCGGGACGCCTCCTACGAGCAGTACTTC
CDR3aa: CASRDASYEQYF
d_gene: .
v_gene: TRBV18
j_gene: TRBJ2-7

CDR3nt: TGTGCCAGCAGTTTTGGAAGCGGGACAGGGAAGTACGAGCAGTACTTC
CDR3aa: CASSFGSGTGKYEQYF
d_gene: TRBD1
v_gene: TRBV27
j_gene: TRBJ2-7

CDR3nt: TGTGCCACCAGCAGAGATATCCTCAATGAGCAGTTCTTC
CDR3aa: CATSRDILNEQFF
d_gene: .
v_gene: TRBV15
j_gene: TRBJ2-1

CDR3nt: TGTGCCAGCAGCTTGGTACTAGCGGGAGTGAGAATGGAGTTCTTC
CDR3aa: CASSLVLAGVRMEFF
d_gene: TRBD2
v_gene: TRBV11-2
j_gene: TRBJ2-1

CDR3nt: TGTGCCAGTAGTGAACTAGCGCCTAGCACAGATACGCAGTATTTT
CDR3aa: CASSELAPSTDTQYF
d_gene: TRBD2
v_gene: TRBV19
j_gene: TRBJ2-3

CDR3nt: TGCGCCAGCAGCCAAGGGATACAGGGGGCAGGAGAGACCCAGTACTTC
CDR3aa: CASSQGIQGAGETQYF
d_gene: TRBD1
v_gene: TRBV4-3
j_gene: TRBJ2-5